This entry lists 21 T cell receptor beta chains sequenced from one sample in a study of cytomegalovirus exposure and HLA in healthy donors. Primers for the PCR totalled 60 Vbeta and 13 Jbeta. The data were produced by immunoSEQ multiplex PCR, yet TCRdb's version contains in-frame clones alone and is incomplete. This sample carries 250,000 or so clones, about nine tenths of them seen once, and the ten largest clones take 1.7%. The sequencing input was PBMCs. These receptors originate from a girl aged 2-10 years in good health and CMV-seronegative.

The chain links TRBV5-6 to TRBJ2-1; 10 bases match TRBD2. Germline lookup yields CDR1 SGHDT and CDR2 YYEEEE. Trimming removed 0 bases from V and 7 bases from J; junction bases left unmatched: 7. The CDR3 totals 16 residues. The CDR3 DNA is TGTGCCAGCAGCTTGGAGGGACTAGCGATTCTTAATGAGCAGTTCTTC. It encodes CASSLEGLAILNEQFF.

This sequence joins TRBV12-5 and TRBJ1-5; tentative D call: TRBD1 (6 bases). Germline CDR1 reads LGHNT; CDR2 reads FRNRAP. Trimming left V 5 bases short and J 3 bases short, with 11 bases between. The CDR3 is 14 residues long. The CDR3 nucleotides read TGTGCTAGTGGTCCTAGACAGGACAATCAGCCCCAGCATTTT. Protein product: CASGPRQDNQPQHF.

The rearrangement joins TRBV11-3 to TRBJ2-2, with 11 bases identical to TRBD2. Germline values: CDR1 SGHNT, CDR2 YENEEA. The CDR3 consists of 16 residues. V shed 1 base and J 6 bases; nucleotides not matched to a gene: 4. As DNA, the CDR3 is TGTGCCAGCAGCTTAGTTCTAGCGGGGGGTTCCGGGGAGCTGTTTTTT. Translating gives CASSLVLAGGSGELFF.

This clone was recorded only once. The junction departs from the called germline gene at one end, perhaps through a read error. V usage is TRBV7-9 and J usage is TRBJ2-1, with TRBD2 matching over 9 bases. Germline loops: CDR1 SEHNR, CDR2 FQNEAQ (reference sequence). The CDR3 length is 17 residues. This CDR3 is CSSSLRGGGVTYNEQFF. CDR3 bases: TGTTCCAGCAGCTTACGTGGCGGGGGGGTAACCTACAATGAGCAGTTCTTC.

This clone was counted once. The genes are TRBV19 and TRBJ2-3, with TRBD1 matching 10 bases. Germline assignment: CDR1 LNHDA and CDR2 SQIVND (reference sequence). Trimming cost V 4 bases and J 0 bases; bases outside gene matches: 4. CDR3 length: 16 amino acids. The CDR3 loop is CASSTDRGPSTDTQYF. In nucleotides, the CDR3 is TGTGCCAGTAGTACCGACAGGGGGCCTAGCACAGATACGCAGTATTTT.

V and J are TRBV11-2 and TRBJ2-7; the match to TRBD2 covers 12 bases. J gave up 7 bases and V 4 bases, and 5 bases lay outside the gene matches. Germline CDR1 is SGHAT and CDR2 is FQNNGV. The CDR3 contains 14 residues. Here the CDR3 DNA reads TGTGCCAGCAGCTCCCTAGCGGGGGGGTTGGAGCAGTACTTC. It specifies CASSSLAGGLEQYF.

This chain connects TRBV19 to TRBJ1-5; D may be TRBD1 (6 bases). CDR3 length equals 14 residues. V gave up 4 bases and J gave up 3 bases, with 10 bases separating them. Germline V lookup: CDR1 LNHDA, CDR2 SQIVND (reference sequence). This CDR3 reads CASSTDRINQPQHF. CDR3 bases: TGTGCCAGTAGTACCGACAGGATCAATCAGCCCCAGCATTTT.

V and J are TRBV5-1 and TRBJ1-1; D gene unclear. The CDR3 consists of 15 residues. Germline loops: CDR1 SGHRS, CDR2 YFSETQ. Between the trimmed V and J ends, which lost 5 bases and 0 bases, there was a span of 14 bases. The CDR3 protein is CASSSQPTMNTEAFF. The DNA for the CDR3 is TGCGCCAGCAGTTCCCAACCTACGATGAACACTGAAGCTTTCTTT.

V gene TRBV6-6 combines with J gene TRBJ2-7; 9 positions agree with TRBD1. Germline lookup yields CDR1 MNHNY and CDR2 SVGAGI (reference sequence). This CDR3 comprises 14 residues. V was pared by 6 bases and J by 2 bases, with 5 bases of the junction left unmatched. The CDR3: CASSQTGGAYEQYF. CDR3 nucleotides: TGTGCCAGCAGCCAGACAGGGGGGGCCTACGAGCAGTACTTC.

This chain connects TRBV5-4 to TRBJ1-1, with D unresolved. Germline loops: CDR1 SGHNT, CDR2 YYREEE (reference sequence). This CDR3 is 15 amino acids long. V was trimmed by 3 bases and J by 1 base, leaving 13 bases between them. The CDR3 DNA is TGTGCCAGCAGCTCTACCGAAGAAGCGAACACTGAAGCTTTCTTT. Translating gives CASSSTEEANTEAFF. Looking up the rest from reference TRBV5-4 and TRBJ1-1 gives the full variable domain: ETGVTQSPTHLIKTRGQQVTLRCSSQSGHNTVSWYQQALGQGPQFIFQYYREEENGRGNFPPRFSGLQFPNYSSELNVNALELDDSALYLCASSSTEEANTEAFFGQGTRLTVV.

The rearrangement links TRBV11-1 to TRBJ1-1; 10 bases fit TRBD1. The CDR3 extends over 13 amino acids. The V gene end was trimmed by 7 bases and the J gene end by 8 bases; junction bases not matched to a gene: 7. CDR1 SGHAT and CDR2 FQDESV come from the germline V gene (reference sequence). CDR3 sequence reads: CASTRDRGGEAFF. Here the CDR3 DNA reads TGTGCCAGCACCCGGGACAGGGGTGGAGAAGCTTTCTTT. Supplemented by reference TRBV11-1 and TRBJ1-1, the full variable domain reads EAEVAQSPRYKITEKSQAVAFWCDPISGHATLYWYRQILGQGPELLVQFQDESVVDDSQLPKDRFSAERLKGVDSTLKIQPAELGDSAMYLCASTRDRGGEAFFGQGTRLTVV.

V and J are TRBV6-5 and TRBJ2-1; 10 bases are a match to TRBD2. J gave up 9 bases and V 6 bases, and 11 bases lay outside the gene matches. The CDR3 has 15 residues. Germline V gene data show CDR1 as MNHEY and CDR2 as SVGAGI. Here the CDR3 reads CASSRLLAGVGEQFF. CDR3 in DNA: TGTGCCAGCAGCCGCCTTCTAGCGGGAGTAGGTGAGCAGTTCTTC.

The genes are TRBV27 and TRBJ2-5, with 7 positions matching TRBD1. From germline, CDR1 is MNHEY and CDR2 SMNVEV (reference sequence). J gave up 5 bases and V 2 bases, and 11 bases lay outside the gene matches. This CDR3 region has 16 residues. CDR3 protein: CASSLTPPTGPETQYF. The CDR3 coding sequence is TGTGCCAGCAGTTTAACCCCCCCGACAGGGCCCGAGACCCAGTACTTC.

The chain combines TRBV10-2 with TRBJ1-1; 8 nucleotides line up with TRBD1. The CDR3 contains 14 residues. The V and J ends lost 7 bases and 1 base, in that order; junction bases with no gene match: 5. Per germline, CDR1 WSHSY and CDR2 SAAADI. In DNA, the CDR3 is TGCGCCAGCACCATGACAGGGGAGAACACTGAAGCTTTCTTT. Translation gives CASTMTGENTEAFF.

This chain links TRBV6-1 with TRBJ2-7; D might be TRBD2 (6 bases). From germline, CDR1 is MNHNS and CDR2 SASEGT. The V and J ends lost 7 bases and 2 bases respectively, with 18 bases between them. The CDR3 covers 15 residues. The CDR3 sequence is CASTSSSASTYEQYF. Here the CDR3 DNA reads TGTGCCAGCACCAGCTCTAGCGCCTCCACCTACGAGCAGTACTTC.

The CDR3 spells CASSEQAMANQPQHF. CDR3 nucleotide sequence: TGTGCCAGCAGCGAACAGGCTATGGCGAATCAGCCCCAGCATTTT. The chain has TRBV2 and TRBJ1-5; maybe TRBD1 (5 bases). Between the trimmed V and J ends, which lost 6 bases and 4 bases, there was a span of 16 bases. CDR3 length: 15 residues. Germline values: CDR1 SNHLY, CDR2 FYNNEI.

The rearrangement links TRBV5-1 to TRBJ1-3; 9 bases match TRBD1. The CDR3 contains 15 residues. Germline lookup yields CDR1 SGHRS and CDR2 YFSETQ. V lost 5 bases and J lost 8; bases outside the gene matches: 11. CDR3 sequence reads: CASSFAGTGSDTIYF. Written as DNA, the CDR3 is TGCGCCAGCAGTTTCGCCGGGACAGGGAGTGACACCATATATTTT.

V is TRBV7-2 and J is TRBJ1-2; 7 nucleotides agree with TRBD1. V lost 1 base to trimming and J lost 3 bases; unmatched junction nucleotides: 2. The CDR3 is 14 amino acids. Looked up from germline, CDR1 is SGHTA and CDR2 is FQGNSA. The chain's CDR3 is CASSLDRGDYGYTF. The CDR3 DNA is TGTGCCAGCAGCTTAGACAGGGGAGACTATGGCTACACCTTC. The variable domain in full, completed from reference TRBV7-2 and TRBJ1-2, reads GAGVSQSPSNKVTEKGKDVELRCDPISGHTALYWYRQSLGQGLEFLIYFQGNSAPDKSGLPSDRFSAERTGGSVSTLTIQRTQQEDSAVYLCASSLDRGDYGYTFGSGTRLTVV.

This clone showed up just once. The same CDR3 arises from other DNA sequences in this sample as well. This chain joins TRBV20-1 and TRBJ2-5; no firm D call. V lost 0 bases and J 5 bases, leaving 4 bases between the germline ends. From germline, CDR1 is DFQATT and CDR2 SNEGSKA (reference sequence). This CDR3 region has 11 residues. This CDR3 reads CSARDRETQYF. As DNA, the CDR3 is TGCAGTGCTAGAGATCGTGAGACCCAGTACTTC.

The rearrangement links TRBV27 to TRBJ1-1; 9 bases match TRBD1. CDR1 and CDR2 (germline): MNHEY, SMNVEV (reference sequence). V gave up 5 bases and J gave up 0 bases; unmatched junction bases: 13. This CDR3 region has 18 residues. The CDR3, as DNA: TGTGCCAGCAGTCCTTTCTTGGACAGGGGTGGGCTGAACACTGAAGCTTTCTTT. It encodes CASSPFLDRGGLNTEAFF.

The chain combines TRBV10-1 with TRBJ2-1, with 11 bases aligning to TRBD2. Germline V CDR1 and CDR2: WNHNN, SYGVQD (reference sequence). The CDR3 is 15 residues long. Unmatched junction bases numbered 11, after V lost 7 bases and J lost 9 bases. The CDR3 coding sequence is TGCGCCAGCACCCGAACTAGCGGGAGTTTTGGTGAGCAGTTCTTC. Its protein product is CASTRTSGSFGEQFF.